The table lists the clone carrying this T cell receptor (beta chain) with a count of one. Antigen: not known. The entry originates in a study of Ad26.COV2.S vaccination and SARS-CoV-2 variants. Sequencing was performed with immunoSEQ multiplex PCR; in TCRdb, only in-frame clones are kept and a portion is missing. The table includes fewer than 150,000 clones, roughly 89% detected once. Study observations and caveats: Recipients given vaccine exceeded placebo recipients in spike-specific TCR breadth. Total T cell responses, in the TCR breadth and depth analyses, may have been underestimated. Non-spike TCR breadth showed similarity between vaccine and placebo recipients. A substantial breadth of spike-specific CD8+ and CD4+ T cell responses after vaccination has been reported.

The material was peripheral blood, obtained after recovery from COVID-19. This clonotype was obtained from a human donor who had recovered from COVID-19.

CDR3 sequence (DNA): TGTGCCAGCAGTATAACCGGGACAGGGCTAAATTCACCCCTCCACTTT. It specifies CASSITGTGLNSPLHF. The gene calls are TRBV9 and TRBJ1-6, with 9 bases aligning to TRBD1. Looked up from germline, CDR1 is SGDLS and CDR2 is YYNGEE. Trimming removed 5 bases from V and 7 bases from J; junction bases left unmatched: 10. The length of the CDR3 is 16 residues.